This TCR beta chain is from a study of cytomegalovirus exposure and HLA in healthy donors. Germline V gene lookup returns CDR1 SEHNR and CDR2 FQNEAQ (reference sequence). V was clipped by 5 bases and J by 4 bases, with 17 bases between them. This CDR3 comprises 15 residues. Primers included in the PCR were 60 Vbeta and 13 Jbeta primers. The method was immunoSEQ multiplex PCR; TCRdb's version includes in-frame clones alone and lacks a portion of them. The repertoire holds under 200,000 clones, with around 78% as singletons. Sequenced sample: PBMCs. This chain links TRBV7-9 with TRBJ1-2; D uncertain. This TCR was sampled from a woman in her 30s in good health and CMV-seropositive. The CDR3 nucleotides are TGTGCCAGCAGCCCTACTACCGAACGGCTCTATGGCTACACCTTC. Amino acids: CASSPTTERLYGYTF.